This T cell receptor (beta chain) appears in the sequencing data of a study of T-cell reconstitution after alpha-beta-depleted transplantation in children. Study results and limitations: Where some patients showed high TCRbeta diversity at day 60, it came from recipient T cells and thymic progenitors that had survived. Two months or so post-transplant, alpha-beta T cells reportedly derived from several hundred expanded graft clones. Newly produced T cells mostly provided counts and TCRbeta diversity after one year, as hyperexpanded clones declined.

V shed 6 bases and J 5 bases; nucleotides not matched to a gene: 9. The CDR3 is 15 residues long. A few counts support this clonotype. The antigen remains unidentified. Unique molecular identifiers featured in how the TCRbeta library was prepared. TCRdb fed the PCR reads into MiXCR, producing one record per CDR3 protein. This table has 800,000 to 1,000,000 distinct CDR3 sequences, about 29% appearing once. The source is a boy in the first two years of life who had a stem cell transplant for SCID, so the T cells may come from the graft donor. The chain uses TRBV12-3 or TRBV12-4 and TRBJ2-2; 7 bases agree with TRBD1. The sequencing used PBMCs, mostly from graft donor cells, collected 360 days after TCRalphabeta/CD19-depleted stem cell transplant. The CDR3 DNA reads TGTGCCAGCAGACCCGACAGGGCGAGGACCGGGGAGCTGTTTTTT. It specifies CASRPDRARTGELFF.